This T cell receptor (beta chain) was observed in a study of cytomegalovirus exposure and HLA in healthy donors. A multiplex PCR was run with 60 Vbeta primers and 13 Jbeta primers. Clones were sequenced by immunoSEQ multiplex PCR, and TCRdb holds only the in-frame ones, with some missing. The data contain under 110,000 clones, about two thirds of them seen just once; the ten biggest clones take up roughly 0.76%. The CDR3 sequence is 16 residues long. CDR1 and CDR2 from the germline V gene are MNHGY and SAAAGT. J was trimmed by 5 bases and V by 5 bases; bases with no gene match: 14. This clone was seen only a few times.

Specimen: PBMCs. The sequence was obtained from a boy younger than 18 in good health and CMV-seronegative. This chain connects TRBV6-8 to TRBJ1-1; 7 nucleotides align to TRBD1. CDR3 protein: CASSRGSQGSSTEAFF. The CDR3 bases are TGTGCCAGCAGTAGAGGGTCACAGGGGAGCAGTACTGAAGCTTTCTTT.